The next 21 T cell receptor beta chains were all read from a single sample in a study of shared clonotypes between healthy human individuals. Data came from immunoSEQ multiplex PCR; TCRdb stores just in-frame clones and leaves some out. This sample has a few hundred thousand clones; less than 98% occur once, and the top ten carry 0.045% to 0.06%. Sequenced material: naive CD4+ T cells sorted from blood. Subset noted: CD45RA+ positively selected. The receptors come from a woman aged 25 to 39 in good health.

The rearrangement joins TRBV7-2 to TRBJ2-4; 16 nucleotides align to TRBD2. The CDR3 is 15 amino acids. The junction had 6 bases not matched to a gene; V was cut back by 4 bases and J by 12 bases. Germline-derived CDR1 and CDR2 are SGHTA and FQGNSA. CDR3 coding DNA: TGTGCCAGCAGCTCGGGACTAGCGGGAGGGGCTCGTCAGTACTTC. Protein sequence: CASSSGLAGGARQYF.

This clone was counted between two and nine times. The rearrangement links TRBV19 to TRBJ1-2; TRBD1 matches 7 bases. Germline CDR1 and CDR2: LNHDA and SQIVND (reference sequence). The CDR3 consists of 15 residues. J was trimmed by 4 bases and V by 6 bases; bases with no gene match: 11. The CDR3 DNA follows: TGTGCCAGTAGACCAACGACAGGGTCCCCCTATGGCTACACCTTC. It is translated as CASRPTTGSPYGYTF.

This CDR3 is CASMRDISSYEQYF. The CDR3 coding sequence is TGTGCCAGTATGCGGGACATAAGCTCCTACGAGCAGTACTTC. The chain links TRBV28 to TRBJ2-5; TRBD1 or TRBD2 may be the D gene (6 bases each). The closer fit of TRBJ2-7 to the DNA end suggests the J call may be wrong. Germline V gives CDR1 MDHEN, CDR2 SYDVKM. This CDR3 contains 14 residues.

The chain joins TRBV28 to TRBJ2-1, with 13 bases identical to TRBD2. After removal of 7 bases from V and 0 bases from J, the junction contained 12 bases not matched to a gene. The length of the CDR3 is 19 residues. Germline V gene data show CDR1 as MDHEN and CDR2 as SYDVKM. The CDR3 loop reads CASITAGTSGISSYNEQFF. CDR3 in DNA: TGTGCCAGCATTACTGCCGGGACTAGCGGGATCAGCTCCTACAATGAGCAGTTCTTC.

This clone was seen just once. The chain links TRBV19 to TRBJ1-5; TRBD1 is a possible D gene (5 bases). Trimming removed 2 bases from V and 5 bases from J, with 16 bases in between. Germline CDR1 reads LNHDA; CDR2 reads SQIVND (reference sequence). This CDR3 region has 16 residues. The CDR3 DNA reads as TGTGCCAGTAGTATAAGGCGGAGGGGAGGGGATCAGCCCCAGCATTTT. Its protein is CASSIRRRGGDQPQHF.

V is TRBV2 and J is TRBJ1-2; D remains ambiguous. The germline gives CDR1 SNHLY, CDR2 FYNNEI. The CDR3 spans 14 residues. Trimming removed 5 bases at V and 6 bases at J, with 16 bases between. CDR3: CASSSNTETNGYTF. The CDR3 DNA sequence: TGTGCCAGCAGTTCCAACACTGAGACTAATGGCTACACCTTC.

The chain recombines TRBV9 with TRBJ2-7; D unclear. V was cut by 4 bases and J by 1 base, with 15 bases left in between. The germline V gene has CDR1 SGDLS and CDR2 YYNGEE. The CDR3 spans 15 residues. Written as DNA, the CDR3 is TGTGCCAGCAGCCCAAGCTTAACAGCGTCCTACGAGCAGTACTTC. It codes for CASSPSLTASYEQYF. Drawing the rest from reference TRBV9 and TRBJ2-7, the complete variable domain is DSGVTQTPKHLITATGQRVTLRCSPRSGDLSVYWYQQSLDQGLQFLIQYYNGEERAKGNILERFSAQQFPDLHSELNLSSLELGDSALYFCASSPSLTASYEQYFGPGTRLTVT.

The chain joins TRBV15 to TRBJ2-7, with D possibly TRBD1 on 5 matching bases. In germline, CDR1 is LNHNV, CDR2 YYDKDF (reference sequence). The length of the CDR3 is 11 residues. V was pared by 4 bases and J by 7 bases, with 8 bases between. In DNA form, the CDR3 reads TGTGCCACCAGCAATAGGGGTGAGCAGTACTTC. Amino acid sequence: CATSNRGEQYF.

The chain combines TRBV5-6 with TRBJ2-7, with 11 bases aligning to TRBD1. Germline V CDR1 and CDR2: SGHDT, YYEEEE. The CDR3 runs 15 residues. Trimming removed 3 bases from V and 3 bases from J; junction bases left unmatched: 5. The CDR3 loop is CASSSGTGGFYEQYF. The CDR3 nucleotides are TGTGCCAGCAGCTCCGGGACAGGGGGATTCTACGAGCAGTACTTC.

The rearrangement joins TRBV10-3 to TRBJ2-7, with D perhaps TRBD2 (6 bases). Trimming left V 2 bases short and J 0 bases short, with 14 bases between. This CDR3 has 16 amino acids. Germline CDR1 ENHRY, CDR2 SYGVKD. DNA for the CDR3: TGTGCCATCAGTGAGCCCTCTAGCGCAAGCTCCTACGAGCAGTACTTC. This sequence encodes CAISEPSSASSYEQYF.

This chain joins TRBV6-5 and TRBJ2-2; D is undetermined. V was pared by 5 bases and J by 8 bases, with 9 bases between. From germline, CDR1 is MNHEY and CDR2 SVGAGI. This CDR3 is built from 12 residues. The chain's CDR3 is CASSLPAGELFF. The DNA of the CDR3 is TGTGCCAGCAGTCTCCCAGCGGGGGAGCTGTTTTTT.

The chain links TRBV28 to TRBJ1-1; perhaps TRBD1 as D (5 bases). Trimming stripped 3 bases from V and 7 bases from J, with 12 bases between. CDR3 size: 13 residues. Germline CDR1 reads MDHEN; CDR2 reads SYDVKM. CDR3 sequence: CASSLSVRGEAFF. CDR3 DNA: TGTGCCAGCAGTTTGTCCGTAAGGGGTGAAGCTTTCTTT.

The V gene is TRBV2, the J gene TRBJ2-5; TRBD1 is a possible D gene (5 bases). TRBJ2-7 explains the end of the DNA better; the J call may be wrong. The germline V gene encodes CDR1 SNHLY and CDR2 FYNNEI. The CDR3 sequence is 12 residues long. The CDR3 here is CASLTASYEQYF. The CDR3 bases are TGTGCCAGCCTGACAGCTTCCTACGAGCAGTACTTC.

This rearrangement joins TRBV5-6 to TRBJ2-5; a weak D match, TRBD2 (5 bases). Germline V gene lookup returns CDR1 SGHDT and CDR2 YYEEEE. The CDR3 is 13 amino acids. V was clipped by 1 base and J by 3 bases, with 7 bases between them. The CDR3 DNA follows: TGTGCCAGCAGCTTGTACGGGAAAGAGACCCAGTACTTC. Protein sequence: CASSLYGKETQYF.

This clone appeared a few times. The chain couples TRBV9 to TRBJ2-1, with D tentatively TRBD2 (6 bases). Germline CDR1 SGDLS, CDR2 YYNGEE. Trimming stripped 1 base from V and 7 bases from J, with 12 bases between. This CDR3 comprises 14 residues. CDR3 residues: CASSVIGSLNEQFF. The CDR3 DNA sequence: TGTGCCAGCAGCGTAATCGGGAGCCTGAATGAGCAGTTCTTC.

The V and J genes are TRBV7-9 and TRBJ2-1, with D possibly matching TRBD2 (6 bases). With 3 bases removed from V and 2 bases from J, the gap between germline ends came to 14 bases. Germline CDR1 reads SEHNR; CDR2 reads FQNEAQ (reference sequence). The CDR3 sequence is 16 residues long. The CDR3: CASSFTPGATYNEQFF. CDR3 in DNA: TGTGCCAGCAGCTTTACGCCGGGAGCGACCTACAATGAGCAGTTCTTC. The full variable domain, in which reference TRBV7-9 and TRBJ2-1 provide the parts outside the CDR3, is DTGVSQNPRHKITKRGQNVTFRCDPISEHNRLYWYRQTLGQGPEFLTYFQNEAQLEKSRLLSDRFSAERPKGSFSTLEIQRTEQGDSAMYLCASSFTPGATYNEQFFGPGTRLTVL.

The chain employs TRBV28 and TRBJ2-7; the D is unclear. Germline V gene lookup returns CDR1 MDHEN and CDR2 SYDVKM. V was cut by 4 bases and J by 3 bases, with 13 bases left in between. The CDR3 loop spans 14 amino acids. The CDR3 reads CASSSRTADYEQYF. Here the CDR3 DNA reads TGTGCCAGCAGTTCTAGGACCGCCGACTACGAGCAGTACTTC.

This chain uses TRBV7-8 with TRBJ1-4, with a weak D call TRBD1 (6 bases). Trimming stripped 2 bases from V and 8 bases from J, with 12 bases between. There are 14 residues in the CDR3. Germline CDR1 and CDR2: SGHVS and FQNEAQ. In nucleotides, the CDR3 is TGTGCCAGCAGCTTACAGGGGATGGGGGAAAAACTGTTTTTT. It encodes CASSLQGMGEKLFF. The whole variable domain, remainder taken from reference TRBV7-8 and TRBJ1-4, is GAGVSQSPRYKVAKRGQDVALRCDPISGHVSLFWYQQALGQGPEFLTYFQNEAQLDKSGLPSDRFFAERPEGSVSTLKIQRTQQEDSAVYLCASSLQGMGEKLFFGSGTQLSVL.

The V call is TRBV7-9, the J call TRBJ1-4; maybe TRBD1 (6 bases). The ends were cut back, 5 bases at V and 11 bases at J, with 9 bases in the middle. The CDR3 is 11 amino acids. Germline V CDR1 and CDR2: SEHNR, FQNEAQ (reference sequence). CDR3 bases: TGTGCCAGCAGCCCAGGACAGAAACTGTTTTTT. Protein: CASSPGQKLFF.

The chain joins TRBV6-5 to TRBJ2-1; 13 nucleotides match TRBD2. Germline CDR1 MNHEY, CDR2 SVGAGI. CDR3 size: 15 residues. V was pared by 6 bases and J by 10 bases, with 9 bases of the junction left unmatched. CDR3 amino acids: CASRRLAGGLGEQFF. In DNA form, the CDR3 reads TGTGCCAGCAGAAGACTAGCGGGAGGATTAGGCGAGCAGTTCTTC.

The chain joins TRBV9 to TRBJ1-2; no clear D gene. CDR1 SGDLS and CDR2 YYNGEE come from the germline V gene. CDR3 length: 16 amino acids. The V and J ends lost 3 bases and 8 bases respectively, with 23 bases between them. CDR3 bases: TGTGCCAGCAGCGCCGGTGGTAGGGTGGAACAACAAGGCTACACCTTC. The encoded protein is CASSAGGRVEQQGYTF.